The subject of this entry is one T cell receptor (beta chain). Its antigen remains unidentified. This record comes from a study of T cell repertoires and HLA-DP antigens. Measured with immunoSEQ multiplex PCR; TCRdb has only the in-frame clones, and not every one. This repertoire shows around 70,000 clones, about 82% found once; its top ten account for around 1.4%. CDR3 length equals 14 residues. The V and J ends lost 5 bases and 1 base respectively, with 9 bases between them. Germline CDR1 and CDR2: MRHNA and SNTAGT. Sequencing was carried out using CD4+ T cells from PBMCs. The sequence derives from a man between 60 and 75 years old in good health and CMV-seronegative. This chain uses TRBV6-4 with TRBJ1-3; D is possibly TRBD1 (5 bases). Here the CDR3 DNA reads TGTGCCAGCAGTTTCGGGGGGTCTGGAAACACCATATATTTT. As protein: CASSFGGSGNTIYF.